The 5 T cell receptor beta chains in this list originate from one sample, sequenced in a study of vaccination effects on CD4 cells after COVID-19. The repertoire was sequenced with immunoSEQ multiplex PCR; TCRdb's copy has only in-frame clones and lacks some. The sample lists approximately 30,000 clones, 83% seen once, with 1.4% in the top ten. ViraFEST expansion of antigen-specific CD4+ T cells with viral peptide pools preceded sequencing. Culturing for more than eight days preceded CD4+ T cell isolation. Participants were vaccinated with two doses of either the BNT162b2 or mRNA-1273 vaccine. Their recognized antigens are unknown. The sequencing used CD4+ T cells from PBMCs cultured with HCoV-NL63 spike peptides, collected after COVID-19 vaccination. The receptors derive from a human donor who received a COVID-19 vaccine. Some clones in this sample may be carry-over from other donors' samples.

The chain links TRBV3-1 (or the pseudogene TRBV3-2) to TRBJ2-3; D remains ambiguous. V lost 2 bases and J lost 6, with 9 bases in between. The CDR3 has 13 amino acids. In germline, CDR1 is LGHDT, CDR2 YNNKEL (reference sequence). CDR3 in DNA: TGTGCCAGCAGCCAAAAGGGTGGCGATACGCAGTATTTT. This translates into CASSQKGGDTQYF.

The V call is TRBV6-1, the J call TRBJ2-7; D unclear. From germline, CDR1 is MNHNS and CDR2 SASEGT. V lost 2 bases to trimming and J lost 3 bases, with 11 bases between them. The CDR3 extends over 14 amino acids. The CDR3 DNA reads TGTGCCAGCAGTGAATCCCACCCCGGCTACGAGCAGTACGTC. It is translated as CASSESHPGYEQYV.

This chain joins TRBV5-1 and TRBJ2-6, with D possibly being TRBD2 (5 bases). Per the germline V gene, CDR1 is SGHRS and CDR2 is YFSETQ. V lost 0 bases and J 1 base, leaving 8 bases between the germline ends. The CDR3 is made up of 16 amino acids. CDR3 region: CASSLARGSGANVLTF. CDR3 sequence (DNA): TGCGCCAGCAGCTTGGCCCGCGGGTCTGGGGCCAACGTCCTGACTTTC.

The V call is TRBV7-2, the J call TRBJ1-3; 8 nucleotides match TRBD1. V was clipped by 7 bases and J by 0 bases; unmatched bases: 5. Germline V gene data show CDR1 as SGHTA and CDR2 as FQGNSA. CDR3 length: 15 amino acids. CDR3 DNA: TGTGCCAGCACATCAGGGGGCTTCTCTGGAAACACCATATATTTT. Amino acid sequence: CASTSGGFSGNTIYF.

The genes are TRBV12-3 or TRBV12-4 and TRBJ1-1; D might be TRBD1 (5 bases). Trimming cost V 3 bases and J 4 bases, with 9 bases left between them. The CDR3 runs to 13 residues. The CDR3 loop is CASSFQGGTEAFF. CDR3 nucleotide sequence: TGTGCCAGCAGTTTTCAGGGTGGCACTGAAGCTTTCTTT.